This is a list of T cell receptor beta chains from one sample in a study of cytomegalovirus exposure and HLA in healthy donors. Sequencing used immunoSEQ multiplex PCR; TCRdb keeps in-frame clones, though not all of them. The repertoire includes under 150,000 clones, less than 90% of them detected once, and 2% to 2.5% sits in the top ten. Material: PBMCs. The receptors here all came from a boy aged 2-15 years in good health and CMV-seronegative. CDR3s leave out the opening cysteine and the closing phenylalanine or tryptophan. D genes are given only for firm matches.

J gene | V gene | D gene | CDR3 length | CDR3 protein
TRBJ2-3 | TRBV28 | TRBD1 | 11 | ATMRGGRDTQY
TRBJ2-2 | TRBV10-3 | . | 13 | AISEPRLEHGELF
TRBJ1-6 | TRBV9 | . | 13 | ASSVEESYNSPLH
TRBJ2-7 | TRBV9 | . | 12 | ASSVDDRRHEQY
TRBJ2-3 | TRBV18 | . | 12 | ASSLAGQGGTQY
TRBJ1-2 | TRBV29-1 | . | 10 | SAPGRWAGYT
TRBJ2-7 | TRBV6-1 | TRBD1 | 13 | ASRNSGTAIYEQY
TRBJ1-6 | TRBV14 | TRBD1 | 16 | ASSLRQGTAIKNSPLH
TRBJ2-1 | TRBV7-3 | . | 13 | ASSPIAGQGNEQF
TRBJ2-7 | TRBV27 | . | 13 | ASSYASLVSYEQY
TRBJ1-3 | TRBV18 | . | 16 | ASSPRRLGEDSGNTIY
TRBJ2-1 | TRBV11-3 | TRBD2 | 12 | ASKTSGSIHEQF
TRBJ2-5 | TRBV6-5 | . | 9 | ASTREETQY
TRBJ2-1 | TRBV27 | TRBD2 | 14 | ASSLWVSGENNEQF
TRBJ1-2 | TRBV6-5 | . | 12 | ASSRGGSNYGYT
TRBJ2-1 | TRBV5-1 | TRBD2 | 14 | ASSTGTSGAYNEQF
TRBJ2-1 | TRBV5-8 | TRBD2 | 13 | ASKTKRGIADEQF
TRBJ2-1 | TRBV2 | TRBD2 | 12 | ASSLADISNEQF
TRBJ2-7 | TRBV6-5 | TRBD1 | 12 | ASRTGQVIYEQY
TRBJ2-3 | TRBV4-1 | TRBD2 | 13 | ASSQPGRGTDTQY
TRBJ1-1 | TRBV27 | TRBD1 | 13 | ASSSLDRDRTEAF
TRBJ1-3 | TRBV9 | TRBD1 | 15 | ASSVGTGGGSGNTIY
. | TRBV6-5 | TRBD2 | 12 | ASSYFQRGYEQY
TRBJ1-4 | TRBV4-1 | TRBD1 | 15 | ASSQERSGGGNEKLF
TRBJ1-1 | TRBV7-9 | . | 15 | ASSLELGRKGTCEAF
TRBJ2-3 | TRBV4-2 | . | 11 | ASSQASADTQY
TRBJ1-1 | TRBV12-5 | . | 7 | ASTAEAF
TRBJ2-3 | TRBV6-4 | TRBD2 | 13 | ASSGTSGAPDTQY
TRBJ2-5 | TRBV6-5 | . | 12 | ASSRVPGRETQY
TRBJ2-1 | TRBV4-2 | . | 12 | ASSQDNFVNEQF
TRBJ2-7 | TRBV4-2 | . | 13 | ASSQEARALDEQY
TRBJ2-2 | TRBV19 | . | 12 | ASSITEVTGELF
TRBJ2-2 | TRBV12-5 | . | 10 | ASGLVGGELF
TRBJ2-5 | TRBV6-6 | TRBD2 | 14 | ASSYSRQTSGGEQY
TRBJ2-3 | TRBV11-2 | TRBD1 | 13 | ASSLRGQVTDTQY
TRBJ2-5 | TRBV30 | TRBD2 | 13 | AWSVLAGGQETQY
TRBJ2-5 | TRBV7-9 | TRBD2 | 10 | AAGGGLETQY
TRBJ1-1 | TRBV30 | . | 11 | AWKTTRNTEAF
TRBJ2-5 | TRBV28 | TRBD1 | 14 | ASSPRTGSGKETQY
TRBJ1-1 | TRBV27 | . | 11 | ASSLRGNTEAF